This is a list of T cell receptor beta chains from one sample in a study of cytomegalovirus exposure and HLA in healthy donors. Generated by immunoSEQ multiplex PCR, the TCRdb table keeps only in-frame clones and is missing some. The table lists about 130,000 clones, around four fifths of them singletons. The sequencing input was PBMCs. The receptors were gathered from a male donor in good health and CMV-seropositive. The conserved cysteine and the conserved F or W are not part of the CDR3 here.

cdr3_aa	v_call
ASSLGLAGKRVEETQY	TRBV28
ASSYGPQAGELF	TRBV6-5
SVEGRGRSGANVLT	TRBV29-1
ASSSLNEQF	TRBV7-2
ASSQGEAEAF	TRBV4-1
ASSLPTDGEQF	TRBV7-3
SVPGQGGGEQY	TRBV29-1
ASSLTYGTGKY	TRBV7-3
ASSAKERASGEQY	TRBV6-5
ASSAGGSYEQY	TRBV27
ASSLPSEYYEQY	TRBV28
ASSTSPFPEKLF	TRBV28
ASSTAQGASNSPLH	TRBV9
ASSVTSRKETQY	TRBV5-8
ASSPGDRDSYEQY	TRBV7-2
ASSKTSDYNEQF	TRBV19
ASSVDGTGRTEAF	TRBV9
ASNWGSGLF	TRBV6-6
ASSLSGTAYEQY	TRBV7-9
ASSPPTGSRYGYT	TRBV11-2
ASSDRSTNTGELF	TRBV5-1
ASSQDGQGGIRYNEQF	TRBV4-3
ASSLVAGAYEQY	TRBV28
ASTGGAGETQY	TRBV7-2
ASSVGVNSNQPQH	TRBV9
ASSLSLGLVSETQY	TRBV27
ASSSQLGSGNTIY	TRBV7-9
ASSQQGASGYT	TRBV5-4
AWNRMAYEQY	TRBV30
ASSFGAGPYNEQF	TRBV19
ASSPERDRGRMPQH	TRBV27
ASSPGTGDSPLH	TRBV5-1
ASSDRDRGGEKLF	TRBV5-1
AWKPRYSVYGYT	TRBV30
ASSLGSQASGYEQY	TRBV7-2
ASSPRQGAGETQY	TRBV7-2
ASSWDSSGANVLT	TRBV6-5
SVVSGNYGYT	TRBV29-1
ASSLGTGGASGNTIY	TRBV7-2
SVGGGNDEKLF	TRBV29-1
ASSYTDRAGGYT	TRBV6-5